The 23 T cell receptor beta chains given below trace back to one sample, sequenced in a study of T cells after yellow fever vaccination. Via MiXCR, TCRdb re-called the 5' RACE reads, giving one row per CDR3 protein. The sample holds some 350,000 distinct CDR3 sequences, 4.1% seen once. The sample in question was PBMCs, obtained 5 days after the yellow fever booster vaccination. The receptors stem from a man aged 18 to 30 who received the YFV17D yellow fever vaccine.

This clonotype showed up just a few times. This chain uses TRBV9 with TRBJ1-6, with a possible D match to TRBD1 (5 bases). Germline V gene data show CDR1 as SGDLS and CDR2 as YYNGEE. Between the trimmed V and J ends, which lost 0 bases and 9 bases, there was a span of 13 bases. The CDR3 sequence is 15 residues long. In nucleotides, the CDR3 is TGTGCCAGCAGCGTAGTTCCAGGGTGGACTTCACCCCTCCACTTT. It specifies CASSVVPGWTSPLHF.

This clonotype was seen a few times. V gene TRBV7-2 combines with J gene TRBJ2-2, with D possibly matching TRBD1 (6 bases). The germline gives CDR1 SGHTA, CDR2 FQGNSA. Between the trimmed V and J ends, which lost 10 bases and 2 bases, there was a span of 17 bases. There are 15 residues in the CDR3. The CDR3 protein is CATKLQGPNTGELFF. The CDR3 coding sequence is TGTGCCACCAAACTCCAGGGGCCCAACACCGGGGAGCTGTTTTTT.

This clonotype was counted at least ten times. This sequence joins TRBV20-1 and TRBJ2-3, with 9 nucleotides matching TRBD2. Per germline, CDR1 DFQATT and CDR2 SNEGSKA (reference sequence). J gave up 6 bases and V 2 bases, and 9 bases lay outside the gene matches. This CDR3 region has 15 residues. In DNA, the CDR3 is TGCAGTGCTAGAACGCCGGGACTAGCAGGGGATACGCAGTATTTT. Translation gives CSARTPGLAGDTQYF.

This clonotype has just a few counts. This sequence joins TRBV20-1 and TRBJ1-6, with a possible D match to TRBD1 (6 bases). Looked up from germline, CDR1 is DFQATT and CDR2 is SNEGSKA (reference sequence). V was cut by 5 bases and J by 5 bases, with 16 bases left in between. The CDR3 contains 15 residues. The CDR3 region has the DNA TGCAGTGCTCCCCGAGGGGGGAGCGATAATTCACCCCTCCACTTT. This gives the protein CSAPRGGSDNSPLHF.

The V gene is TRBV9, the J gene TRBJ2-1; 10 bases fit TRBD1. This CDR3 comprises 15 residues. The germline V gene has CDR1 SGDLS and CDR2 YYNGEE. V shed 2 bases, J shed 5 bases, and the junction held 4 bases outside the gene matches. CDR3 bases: TGTGCCAGCAGCGTTGCCGGACAGGGGGACAATGAGCAGTTCTTC. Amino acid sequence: CASSVAGQGDNEQFF. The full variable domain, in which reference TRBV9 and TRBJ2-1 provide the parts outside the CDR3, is DSGVTQTPKHLITATGQRVTLRCSPRSGDLSVYWYQQSLDQGLQFLIQYYNGEERAKGNILERFSAQQFPDLHSELNLSSLELGDSALYFCASSVAGQGDNEQFFGPGTRLTVL.

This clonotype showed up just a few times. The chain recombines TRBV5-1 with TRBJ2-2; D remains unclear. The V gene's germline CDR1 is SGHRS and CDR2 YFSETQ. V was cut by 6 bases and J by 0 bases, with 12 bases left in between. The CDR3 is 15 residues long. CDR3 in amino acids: CASMLDTANTGELFF. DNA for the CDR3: TGCGCCAGCATGCTAGACACGGCGAACACCGGGGAGCTGTTTTTT.

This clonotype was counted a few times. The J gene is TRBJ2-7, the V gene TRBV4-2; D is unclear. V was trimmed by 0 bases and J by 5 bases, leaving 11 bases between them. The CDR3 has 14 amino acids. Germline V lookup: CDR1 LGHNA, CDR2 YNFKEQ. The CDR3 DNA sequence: TGTGCCAGCAGCCAAGATCTTCCGGGTAACGAGCAGTACTTC. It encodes CASSQDLPGNEQYF.

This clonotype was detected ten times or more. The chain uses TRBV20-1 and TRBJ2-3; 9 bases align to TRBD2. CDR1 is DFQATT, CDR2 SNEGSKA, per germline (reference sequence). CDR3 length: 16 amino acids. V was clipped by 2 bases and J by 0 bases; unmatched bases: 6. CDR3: CSARKLAGISTDTQYF. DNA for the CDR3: TGCAGTGCTAGAAAGCTAGCGGGGATTAGCACAGATACGCAGTATTTT.

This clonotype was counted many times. The CDR3 sequence is CASSFSGQTSPRETQYF. DNA for the CDR3: TGCGCCAGCAGCTTTTCGGGACAAACGTCTCCCCGGGAGACCCAGTACTTC. The chain has TRBV5-1 and TRBJ2-5, with TRBD1 as a possible D gene (6 bases). CDR3 length equals 17 residues. Germline CDR1 is SGHRS and CDR2 is YFSETQ. V dropped 2 bases and J dropped 5 bases, with 22 bases sitting between them. The whole variable domain, filled in from reference TRBV5-1 and TRBJ2-5, reads KAGVTQTPRYLIKTRGQQVTLSCSPISGHRSVSWYQQTPGQGLQFLFEYFSETQRNKGNFPGRFSGRQFSNSRSEMNVSTLELGDSALYLCASSFSGQTSPRETQYFGPGTRLLVL.

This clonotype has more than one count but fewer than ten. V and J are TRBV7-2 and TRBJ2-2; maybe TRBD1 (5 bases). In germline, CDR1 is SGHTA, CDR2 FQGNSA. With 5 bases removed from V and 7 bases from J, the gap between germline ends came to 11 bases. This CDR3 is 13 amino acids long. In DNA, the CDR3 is TGTGCCAGCAGCGCAAGACAGAGCGGGGAGCTGTTTTTT. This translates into CASSARQSGELFF.

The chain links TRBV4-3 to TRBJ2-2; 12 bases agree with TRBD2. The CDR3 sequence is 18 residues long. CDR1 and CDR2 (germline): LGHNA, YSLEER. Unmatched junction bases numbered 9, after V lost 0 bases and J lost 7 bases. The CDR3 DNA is TGCGCCAGCAGCCAAGATTCTAGCGGGGGGGCCGTTGGCGGGGAGCTGTTTTTT. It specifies CASSQDSSGGAVGGELFF.

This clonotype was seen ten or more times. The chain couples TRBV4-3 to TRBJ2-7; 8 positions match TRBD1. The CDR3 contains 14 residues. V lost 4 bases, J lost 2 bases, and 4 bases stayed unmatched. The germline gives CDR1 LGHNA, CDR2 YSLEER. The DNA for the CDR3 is TGCGCCAGCAGCCGTATGACAGGGGCCTACGAGCAGTACTTC. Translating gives CASSRMTGAYEQYF.

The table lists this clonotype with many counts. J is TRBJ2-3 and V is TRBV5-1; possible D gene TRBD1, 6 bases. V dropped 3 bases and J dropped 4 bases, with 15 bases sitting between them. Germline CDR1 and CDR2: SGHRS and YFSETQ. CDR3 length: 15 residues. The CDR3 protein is CASSSTGLGPDTQYF. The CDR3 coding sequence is TGCGCCAGCAGCTCGACAGGCCTGGGGCCAGATACGCAGTATTTT.

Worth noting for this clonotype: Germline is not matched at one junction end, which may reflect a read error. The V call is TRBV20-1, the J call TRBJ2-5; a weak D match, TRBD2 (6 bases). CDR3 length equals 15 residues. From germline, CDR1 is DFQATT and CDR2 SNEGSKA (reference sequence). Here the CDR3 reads CSATPRDWGWETPYF. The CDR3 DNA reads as TGCAGTGCTACACCCCGGGACTGGGGCTGGGAGACCCCGTACTTC.

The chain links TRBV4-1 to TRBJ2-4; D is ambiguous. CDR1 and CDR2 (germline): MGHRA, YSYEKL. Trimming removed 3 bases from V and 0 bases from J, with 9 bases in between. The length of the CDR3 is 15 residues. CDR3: CASSQIALAKNIQYF. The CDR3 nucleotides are TGCGCCAGCAGCCAGATTGCCTTAGCCAAAAACATTCAGTACTTC.

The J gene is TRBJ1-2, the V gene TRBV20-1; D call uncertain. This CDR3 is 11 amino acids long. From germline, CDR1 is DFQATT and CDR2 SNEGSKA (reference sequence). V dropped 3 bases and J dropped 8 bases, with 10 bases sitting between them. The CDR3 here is CSARAPEGYTF. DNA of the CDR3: TGCAGTGCTAGGGCCCCGGAGGGCTACACCTTC.

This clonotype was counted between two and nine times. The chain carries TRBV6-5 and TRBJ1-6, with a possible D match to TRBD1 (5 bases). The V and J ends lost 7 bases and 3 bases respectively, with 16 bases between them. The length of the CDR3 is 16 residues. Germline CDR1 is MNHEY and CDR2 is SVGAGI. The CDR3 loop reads CASTLGGDFYNSPLHF. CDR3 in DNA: TGTGCCAGCACTCTCGGGGGGGATTTCTATAATTCACCCCTCCACTTT.

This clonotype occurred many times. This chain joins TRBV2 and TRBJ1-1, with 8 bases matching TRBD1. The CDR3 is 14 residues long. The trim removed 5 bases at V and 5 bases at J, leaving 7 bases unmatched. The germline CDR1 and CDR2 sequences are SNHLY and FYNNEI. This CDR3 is CASSPNRGVTEAFF. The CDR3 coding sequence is TGTGCCAGCAGTCCAAACAGGGGGGTGACTGAAGCTTTCTTT.

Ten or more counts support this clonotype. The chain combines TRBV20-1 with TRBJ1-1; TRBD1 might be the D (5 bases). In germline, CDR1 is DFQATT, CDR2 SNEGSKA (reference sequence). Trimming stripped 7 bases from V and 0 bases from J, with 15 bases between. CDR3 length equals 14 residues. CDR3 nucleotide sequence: TGCAGTGGGCGACAGCCTCTCATGAACACTGAAGCTTTCTTT. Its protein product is CSGRQPLMNTEAFF.

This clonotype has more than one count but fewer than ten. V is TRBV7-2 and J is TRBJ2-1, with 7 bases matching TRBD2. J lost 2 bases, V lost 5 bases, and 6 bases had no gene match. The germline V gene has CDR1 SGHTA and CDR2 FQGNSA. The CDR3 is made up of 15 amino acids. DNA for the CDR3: TGTGCCAGCAGCGGTGTTGGGGGGGCCTACAATGAGCAGTTCTTC. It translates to CASSGVGGAYNEQFF.

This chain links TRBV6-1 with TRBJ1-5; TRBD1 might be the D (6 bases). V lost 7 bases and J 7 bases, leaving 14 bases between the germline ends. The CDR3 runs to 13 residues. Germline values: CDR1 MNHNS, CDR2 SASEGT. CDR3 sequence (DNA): TGTGCCAGCACGCAGGGGTTAGAACAGCCCCAGCATTTT. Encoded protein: CASTQGLEQPQHF.

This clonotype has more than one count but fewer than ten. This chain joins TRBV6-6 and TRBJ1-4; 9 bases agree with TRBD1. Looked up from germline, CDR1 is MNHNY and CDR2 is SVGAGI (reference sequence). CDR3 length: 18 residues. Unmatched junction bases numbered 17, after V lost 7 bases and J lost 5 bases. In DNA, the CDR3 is TGTGCCAGCACCCAATGGGCTCATCGGGGACAGGGAAATGAAAAACTGTTTTTT. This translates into CASTQWAHRGQGNEKLFF.

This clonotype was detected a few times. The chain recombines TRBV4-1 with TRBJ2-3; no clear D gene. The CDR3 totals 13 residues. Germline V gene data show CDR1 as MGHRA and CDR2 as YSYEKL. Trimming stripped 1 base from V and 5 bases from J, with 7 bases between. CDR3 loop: CASSQGPGDTQYF. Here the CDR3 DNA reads TGCGCCAGCAGCCAAGGGCCCGGAGATACGCAGTATTTT.